This T cell receptor (beta chain) was recovered during a study of beta chain features in type 1 diabetes (dated by TCRdb to between 2018 and 2020). Context from the whole study: No differences in mean age, gender distribution, total cell number or subset yield were found between patients and healthy donors. Regulatory and stem cell-like memory subsets were obtained from only 8 patients and about eight healthy donors, while naive and central memory subsets were obtained from all 28 donors. The study compared TCRB repertoires of sorted circulating CD4+ T cell subsets between recently diagnosed type 1 diabetes patients and matched healthy donors. A total of under 120,000,000 sorted cells were examined across all samples, and RNA yield correlated strongly with the number of cells per subset. Broad study findings and their caveats: Because cDNA was sequenced instead of genomic DNA, activated cells with high expression could be over-represented, although the groups did not differ in activation or CD3 levels. PCR might favor shorter templates, but patient and control samples were amplified and corrected together, so any skew would affect both groups equally. Because small numbers of individuals were included in the HLA sub-analyses, any influence of HLA type on TCRB rearrangement was left unresolved. At VDJ recombination sites, patients with type 1 diabetes made fewer insertions and deleted more nucleotides, a pattern implying thymic rearrangement abnormalities. Naive, central memory and regulatory TCRB repertoires appeared more similar among patients than among healthy donors. A moderate but significant shortening of TCRB CDR3 length was observed in type 1 diabetes patients in all four CD4+ subsets.

From each donor, a single peripheral blood sample of 100 to 150 mL on average was drawn into heparinised tubes. Using a panel that included CD45RO, CCR7, CD25, CD127, CD95 and CD27, naive, central memory, regulatory and stem cell-like memory CD4+ T cells were sorted on a BD FACSAria II. Purity was above 98% for every sorted population. PBMCs were separated immediately by Lymphoprep density gradient centrifugation and were stained directly, without being cultured. So that batch effects would be minimized, each experiment stained and sorted samples in pairs, pairing one healthy donor with one patient. Via the germline V gene (reference sequence), CDR1 is LNHDA and CDR2 SQIVND. Inclusive of the bounding cysteine and phenylalanine, the CDR3 is 14 residues long. The entry retains the CDR3 DNA only, 42 bases that are in frame from base 1. The germline V and J ends show losses of 5 bases and 6 bases respectively, and no gene match explains 8 bases of the junction.

The entire amount of isolated RNA was reverse transcribed using the High Capacity cDNA Reverse Transcription Kit, so the sequenced TCRB transcripts were expressed ones. Naive, central memory and regulatory T cell samples underwent deep immunoSEQ sequencing, averaging roughly 3.5 million total reads per sample. Sorted cells were lysed in RLT buffer, and RNA was extracted using DNase-treated RNeasy Micro or Mini kits according to cell number. Each cell subset was processed separately to prevent cross-contamination, with patient and healthy donor samples processed together. The immunoSEQ multiplex PCR was used to amplify TCRB sequences from cDNA, generating 87-bp fragments that spanned the CDR3 region. Sequencing of the amplicons was performed on the Illumina HiSeq platform. In the source study's methods: Synthetic template baselines were used to correct PCR bias computationally, reads within Hamming distance 2 were collapsed, and singletons that could not be merged were discarded. Reads were aligned to IMGT to assign V, D and J genes, CDR3 length, and insertions or deletions at six rearrangement sites. Within each subset, clonotype counts were normalized to the number of sorted cells before true diversity and Gini coefficients were calculated with the tcR R package. Repertoire sharing was quantified using the overlap coefficient calculated on TCRB nucleotide sequences. Out-of-frame TCRB sequences from naive cells were analyzed to stand in for the pre-selection repertoire. This immuneACCESS table, as held by TCRdb, lists in-frame sequences with V and J called but not all clones. Of the missing ones, under half trace to an unresolved V gene in checked studies; the others have no known cause. That table furnishes V, J and clone size, whereas the DNA furnished D and trimming. The sample yields about 340,000 clones; roughly 12% were counted once. 0.015% of the sample is held by the ten biggest clonotypes.

Concerning this clone: The antigen it binds to is not known. It has no much larger one-base neighbor in the sample; base qualities were not kept.

Specimen: naive CD4+ T cells from blood. In the paper's terms, the cell subset or site label means: true naive CD4+ T cells. The chain couples TRBV19 to TRBJ2-7, with 9 bases aligning to TRBD1. The sequence came from a woman between 18 and 30 years old with type 1 diabetes. The CDR3 reads as follows: CASSPRQGGSEQYF. The DNA sequence is TGTGCCAGTAGTCCCCGACAGGGGGGGAGCGAGCAGTACTTC.